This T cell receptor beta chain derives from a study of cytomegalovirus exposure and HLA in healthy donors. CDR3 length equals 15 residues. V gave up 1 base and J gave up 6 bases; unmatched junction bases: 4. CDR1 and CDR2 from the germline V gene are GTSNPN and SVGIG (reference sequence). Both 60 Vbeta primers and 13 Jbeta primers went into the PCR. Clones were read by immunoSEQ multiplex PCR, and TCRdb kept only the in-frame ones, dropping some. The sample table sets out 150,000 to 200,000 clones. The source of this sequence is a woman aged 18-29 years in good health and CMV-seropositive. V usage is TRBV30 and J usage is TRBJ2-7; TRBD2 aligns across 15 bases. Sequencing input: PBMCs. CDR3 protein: CAWSGGLAGGVEQYF. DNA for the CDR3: TGTGCCTGGAGTGGGGGACTAGCGGGAGGAGTCGAGCAGTACTTC.